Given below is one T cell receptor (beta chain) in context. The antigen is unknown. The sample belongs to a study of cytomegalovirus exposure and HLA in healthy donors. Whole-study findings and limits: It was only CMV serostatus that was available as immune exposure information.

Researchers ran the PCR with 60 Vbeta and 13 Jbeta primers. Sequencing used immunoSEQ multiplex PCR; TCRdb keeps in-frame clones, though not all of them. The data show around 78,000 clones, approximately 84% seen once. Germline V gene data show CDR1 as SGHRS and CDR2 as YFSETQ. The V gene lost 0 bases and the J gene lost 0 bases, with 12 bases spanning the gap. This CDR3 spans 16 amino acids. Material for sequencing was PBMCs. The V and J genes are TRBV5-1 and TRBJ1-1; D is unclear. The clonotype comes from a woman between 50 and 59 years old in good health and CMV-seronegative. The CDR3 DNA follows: TGCGCCAGCAGCTTGGCTCCGGGTGCGGTGAACACTGAAGCTTTCTTT. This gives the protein CASSLAPGAVNTEAFF. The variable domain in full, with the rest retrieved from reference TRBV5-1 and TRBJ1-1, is KAGVTQTPRYLIKTRGQQVTLSCSPISGHRSVSWYQQTPGQGLQFLFEYFSETQRNKGNFPGRFSGRQFSNSRSEMNVSTLELGDSALYLCASSLAPGAVNTEAFFGQGTRLTVV.